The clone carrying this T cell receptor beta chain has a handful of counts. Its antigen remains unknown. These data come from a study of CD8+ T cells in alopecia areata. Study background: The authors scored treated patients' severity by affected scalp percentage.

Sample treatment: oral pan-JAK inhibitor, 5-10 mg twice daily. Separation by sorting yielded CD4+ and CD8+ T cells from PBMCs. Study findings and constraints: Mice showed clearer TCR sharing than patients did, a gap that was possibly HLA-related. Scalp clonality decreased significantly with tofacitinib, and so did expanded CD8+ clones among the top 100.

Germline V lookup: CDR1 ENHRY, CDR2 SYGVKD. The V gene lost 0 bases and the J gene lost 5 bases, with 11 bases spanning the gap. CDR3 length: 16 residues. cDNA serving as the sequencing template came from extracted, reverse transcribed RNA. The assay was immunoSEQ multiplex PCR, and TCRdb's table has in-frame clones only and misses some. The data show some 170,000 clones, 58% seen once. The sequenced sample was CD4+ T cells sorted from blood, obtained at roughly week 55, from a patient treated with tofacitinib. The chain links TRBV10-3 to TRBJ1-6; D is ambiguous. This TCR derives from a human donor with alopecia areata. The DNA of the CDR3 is TGTGCCATCAGTGAGTCCCCAGCAAGGAATAATTCACCCCTCCACTTT. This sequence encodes CAISESPARNNSPLHF.